This T cell receptor beta chain is drawn from a study of blood T cell repertoires in COVID-19. For the study at large: The United States, Italy and Spain were the sources of the acute and convalescent COVID-19 samples. In each case, the material was cDNA or gDNA derived from T cells, B-cell-depleted T cells, or PBMCs.

Germline V lookup: CDR1 SGHRS, CDR2 YFSETQ. The CDR3 has 17 residues. Trimming shortened V by 4 bases and J by 6 bases, and 22 bases separated the two germline ends. Original analysis: Nucleated cell counts were estimated from reference gene primer amplification. Some clones are missing from TCRdb's copy, which holds only in-frame ones; the method was immunoSEQ multiplex PCR. V, J and clone size derive from that table, while D and trimming were established from the DNA sequence. The sample contains about 150,000 clones, approximately 80% of which appear only once. The chain joins TRBV5-1 to TRBJ2-2, with D possibly being TRBD1 (6 bases). The origin of this receptor is a woman aged 80 or over with acute or convalescent COVID-19. What was sequenced was peripheral blood. The chain's CDR3 is CASSPEQGGLSPGELFF. The CDR3 nucleotides read TGCGCCAGCAGCCCGGAACAGGGCGGCTTGTCCCCCGGGGAGCTGTTTTTT.